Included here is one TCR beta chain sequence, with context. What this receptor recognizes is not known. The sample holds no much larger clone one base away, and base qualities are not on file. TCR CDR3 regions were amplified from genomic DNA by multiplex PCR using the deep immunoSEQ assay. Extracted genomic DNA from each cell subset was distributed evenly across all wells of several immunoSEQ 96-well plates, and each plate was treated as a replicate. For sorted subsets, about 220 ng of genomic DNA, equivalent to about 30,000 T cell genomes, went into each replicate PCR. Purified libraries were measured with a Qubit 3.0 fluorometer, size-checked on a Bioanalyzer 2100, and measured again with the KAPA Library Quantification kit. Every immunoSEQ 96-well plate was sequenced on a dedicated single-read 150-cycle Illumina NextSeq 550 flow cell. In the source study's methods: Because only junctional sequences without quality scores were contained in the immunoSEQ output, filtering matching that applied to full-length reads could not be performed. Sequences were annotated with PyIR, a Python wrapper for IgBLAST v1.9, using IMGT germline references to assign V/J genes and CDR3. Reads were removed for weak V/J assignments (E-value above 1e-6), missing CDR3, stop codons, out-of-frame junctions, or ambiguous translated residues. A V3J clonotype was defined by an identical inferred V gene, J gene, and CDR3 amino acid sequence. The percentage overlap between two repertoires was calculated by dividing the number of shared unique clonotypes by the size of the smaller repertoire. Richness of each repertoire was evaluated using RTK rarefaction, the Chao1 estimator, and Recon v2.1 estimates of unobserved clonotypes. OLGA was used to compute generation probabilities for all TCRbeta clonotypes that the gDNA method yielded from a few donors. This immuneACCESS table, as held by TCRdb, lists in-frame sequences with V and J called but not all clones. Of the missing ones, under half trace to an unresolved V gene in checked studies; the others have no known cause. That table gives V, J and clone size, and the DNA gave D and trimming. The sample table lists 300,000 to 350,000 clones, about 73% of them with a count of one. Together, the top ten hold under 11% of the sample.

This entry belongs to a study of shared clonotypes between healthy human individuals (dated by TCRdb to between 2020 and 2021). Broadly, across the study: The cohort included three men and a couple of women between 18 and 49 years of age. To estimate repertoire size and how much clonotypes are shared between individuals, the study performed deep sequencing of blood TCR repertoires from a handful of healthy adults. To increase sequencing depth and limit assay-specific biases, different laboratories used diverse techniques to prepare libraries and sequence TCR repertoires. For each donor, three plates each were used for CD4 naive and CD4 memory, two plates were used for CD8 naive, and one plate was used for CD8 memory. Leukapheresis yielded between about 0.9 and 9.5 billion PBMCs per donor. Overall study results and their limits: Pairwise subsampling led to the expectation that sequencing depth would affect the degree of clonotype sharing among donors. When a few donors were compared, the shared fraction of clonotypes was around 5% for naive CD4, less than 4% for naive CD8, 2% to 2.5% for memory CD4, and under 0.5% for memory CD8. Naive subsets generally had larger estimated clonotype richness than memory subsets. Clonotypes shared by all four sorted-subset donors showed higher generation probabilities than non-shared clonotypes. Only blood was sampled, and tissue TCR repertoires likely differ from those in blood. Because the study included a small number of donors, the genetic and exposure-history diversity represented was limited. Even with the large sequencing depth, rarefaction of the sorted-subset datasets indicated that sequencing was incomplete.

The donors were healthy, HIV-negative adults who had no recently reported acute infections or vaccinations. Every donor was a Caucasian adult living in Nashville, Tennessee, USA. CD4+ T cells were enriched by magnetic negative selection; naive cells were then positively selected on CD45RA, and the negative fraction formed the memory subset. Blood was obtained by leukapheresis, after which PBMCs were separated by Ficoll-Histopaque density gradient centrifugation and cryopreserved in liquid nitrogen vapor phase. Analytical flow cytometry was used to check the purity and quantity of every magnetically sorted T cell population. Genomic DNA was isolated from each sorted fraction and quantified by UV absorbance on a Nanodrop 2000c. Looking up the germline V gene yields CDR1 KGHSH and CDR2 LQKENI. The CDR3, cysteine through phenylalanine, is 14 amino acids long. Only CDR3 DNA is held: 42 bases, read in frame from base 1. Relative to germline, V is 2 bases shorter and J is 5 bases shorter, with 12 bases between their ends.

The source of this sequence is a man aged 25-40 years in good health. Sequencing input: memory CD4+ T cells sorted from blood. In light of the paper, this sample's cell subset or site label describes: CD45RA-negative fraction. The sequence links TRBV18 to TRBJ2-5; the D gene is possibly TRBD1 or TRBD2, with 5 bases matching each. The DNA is TGTGCCAGCTCACCAAATTTAGGGGAGGAGACCCAGTACTTC. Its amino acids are CASSPNLGEETQYF.